The present entry profiles one T cell receptor beta chain with its context. With 2 bases removed from V and 9 bases from J, the gap between germline ends came to 8 bases. Germline V gene lookup returns CDR1 SNHLY and CDR2 FYNNEI. CDR3 length equals 11 residues. The data belong to a study of blood T cell repertoires in COVID-19. Background on the study: The United States, Italy and Spain supplied acute and convalescent COVID-19 samples.

TCRdb's table, derived via immunoSEQ multiplex PCR, lists solely in-frame clones and lacks some. The table includes about 370,000 clones, roughly 90% detected once. Sequencing was carried out using peripheral blood. This receptor was identified in a woman in her twenties or thirties with COVID-19, enrolled during active disease. The V gene is TRBV2, the J gene TRBJ2-7, with D tentatively TRBD2 (5 bases). In nucleotides, the CDR3 is TGTGCCAGCAGTGAAAATCGGGGGCAGTACTTC. The encoded protein is CASSENRGQYF.